The 28 T cell receptor beta chains given below trace back to one sample, sequenced in a study of cytomegalovirus exposure and HLA in healthy donors. Assay: immunoSEQ multiplex PCR; the TCRdb copy retains only in-frame clones and omits some. The table lists 200,000 to 300,000 clones, approximately 84% of them singletons, with around 1.2% in the top ten. Specimen: PBMCs. These receptors all come from a woman in her twenties or thirties in good health and CMV-seropositive.

The V and J genes are TRBV5-1 and TRBJ2-2; the match to TRBD2 covers 9 bases. CDR3 length: 14 residues. The germline CDR1 and CDR2 sequences are SGHRS and YFSETQ. Unmatched junction bases numbered 1, after V lost 5 bases and J lost 2 bases. This CDR3 is CASRLAGNTGELFF. The CDR3 DNA is TGCGCCAGCAGACTAGCGGGTAACACCGGGGAGCTGTTTTTT. Variable domain in full (rest from reference TRBV5-1 and TRBJ2-2): KAGVTQTPRYLIKTRGQQVTLSCSPISGHRSVSWYQQTPGQGLQFLFEYFSETQRNKGNFPGRFSGRQFSNSRSEMNVSTLELGDSALYLCASRLAGNTGELFFGEGSRLTVL.

CDR3 amino acids: CAWSALQGPAGELFF. The CDR3, as DNA: TGTGCCTGGAGTGCTCTACAGGGTCCCGCCGGGGAGCTGTTTTTT. This rearrangement joins TRBV30 to TRBJ2-2; tentatively, D is TRBD1 (6 bases). Germline assignment: CDR1 GTSNPN and CDR2 SVGIG (reference sequence). The CDR3 has 15 amino acids. The V end lost 1 base, the J end lost 6 bases, and 15 bases lay between the germline ends. The whole variable domain, filled in from reference TRBV30 and TRBJ2-2, reads SQTIHQWPATLVQPVGSPLSLECTVEGTSNPNLYWYRQAAGRGLQLLFYSVGIGQISSEVPQNLSASRPQDRQFILSSKKLLLSDSGFYLCAWSALQGPAGELFFGEGSRLTVL.

The CDR3 nucleotides are TGTGCCAGCAGCGTAGGTGTTGGCAGGGGGCTAGCCTACGAGCAGTACTTC. This gives the protein CASSVGVGRGLAYEQYF. The V gene is TRBV9, the J gene TRBJ2-7, with 8 bases identical to TRBD1. Germline CDR1 SGDLS, CDR2 YYNGEE. The CDR3 totals 17 residues. V was clipped by 0 bases and J by 2 bases; unmatched bases: 10.

The chain uses TRBV9 and TRBJ2-1; D not resolved. With 4 bases removed from V and 0 bases from J, the gap between germline ends came to 20 bases. In germline, CDR1 is SGDLS, CDR2 YYNGEE. There are 18 residues in the CDR3. In nucleotides, the CDR3 is TGTGCCAGCAGCTCCCCGCGCGCAGACTCCCACTCCTACAATGAGCAGTTCTTC. This encodes CASSSPRADSHSYNEQFF.

The chain joins TRBV5-1 to TRBJ1-1, with 8 bases matching TRBD1. Unmatched junction bases numbered 14, after V lost 1 base and J lost 3 bases. Germline V CDR1 and CDR2: SGHRS, YFSETQ. This CDR3 contains 18 residues. The DNA of the CDR3 is TGCGCCAGCAGCTTGCCAAAGGACAGGGTCTGGATGGACACTGAAGCTTTCTTT. Protein sequence: CASSLPKDRVWMDTEAFF.

The chain is built from TRBV9 and TRBJ2-3, with TRBD2 identical over 9 bases. J gave up 0 bases and V 2 bases, and 1 base lay outside the gene matches. The germline CDR1 and CDR2 sequences are SGDLS and YYNGEE. The CDR3 totals 15 residues. The CDR3, as DNA: TGTGCCAGCAGCGTCCTAGCGGGAAGCACAGATACGCAGTATTTT. This translates into CASSVLAGSTDTQYF. The full variable domain, completed using reference TRBV9 and TRBJ2-3, is DSGVTQTPKHLITATGQRVTLRCSPRSGDLSVYWYQQSLDQGLQFLIQYYNGEERAKGNILERFSAQQFPDLHSELNLSSLELGDSALYFCASSVLAGSTDTQYFGPGTRLTVL.

The rearrangement joins TRBV5-1 to TRBJ2-6, with TRBD1 identical over 11 bases. CDR3 length: 16 amino acids. The germline V gene encodes CDR1 SGHRS and CDR2 YFSETQ. V shed 7 bases and J 2 bases; nucleotides not matched to a gene: 5. CDR3 bases: TGCGCCAGCGGGGACAGGGGGGACACTGGGGCCAACGTCCTGACTTTC. This sequence encodes CASGDRGDTGANVLTF.

The V call is TRBV15, the J call TRBJ2-5; TRBD1 matches 10 bases. This CDR3 contains 16 residues. The V and J ends lost 1 base and 4 bases, in that order; junction bases with no gene match: 6. Germline values: CDR1 LNHNV, CDR2 YYDKDF (reference sequence). Here the CDR3 DNA reads TGTGCCACCAGCAGAGGAGACAGGGGGCCCCGAGAGACCCAGTACTTC. This codes for CATSRGDRGPRETQYF.

The rearrangement links TRBV10-2 to TRBJ2-1; no definite D call. Trimming took 9 bases from V and 5 from J, leaving 23 bases between them. This CDR3 is built from 16 residues. The germline gives CDR1 WSHSY, CDR2 SAAADI. As DNA, the CDR3 is TGCGCCAGTCTAAAGCCGAGTCACAGAGCTCACAATGAGCAGTTCTTC. Its translation is CASLKPSHRAHNEQFF.

The chain joins TRBV11-1 to TRBJ2-3, with D perhaps matching TRBD2 (6 bases). This CDR3 has 14 amino acids. V lost 3 bases, J lost 1 base, and 8 bases lay in between. CDR1 SGHAT and CDR2 FQDESV come from the germline V gene (reference sequence). The CDR3: CASSFSSGTDTQYF. The CDR3 DNA sequence: TGTGCCAGCAGCTTCTCTAGCGGCACAGATACGCAGTATTTT.

V is TRBV7-9 and J is TRBJ2-5; D not certain. Germline V lookup: CDR1 SEHNR, CDR2 FQNEAQ (reference sequence). Trimming stripped 3 bases from V and 5 bases from J, with 19 bases between. The CDR3 is 16 amino acids. The DNA of the CDR3 is TGTGCCAGCAGCTTGGATTTGAGGCCGACTCTGGAGACCCAGTACTTC. This translates into CASSLDLRPTLETQYF.

This sequence joins TRBV27 and TRBJ1-5; 9 nucleotides align to TRBD1. V lost 5 bases to trimming and J lost 6 bases; unmatched junction nucleotides: 8. This CDR3 spans 15 amino acids. Germline values: CDR1 MNHEY, CDR2 SMNVEV (reference sequence). CDR3 nucleotides: TGTGCCAGCAGTACCCGGGACAGGGTAGGTCAGCCCCAGCATTTT. Translating it yields CASSTRDRVGQPQHF.

The chain combines TRBV18 with TRBJ2-1; 7 nucleotides agree with TRBD1. Germline lookup yields CDR1 KGHSH and CDR2 LQKENI. The CDR3 spans 20 residues. The V and J ends lost 3 bases and 0 bases, in that order; junction bases with no gene match: 17. The CDR3 loop is CASSPAPGQRTTSSYNEQFF. For the CDR3, the DNA is TGTGCCAGCTCACCGGCCCCGGGACAGAGGACAACTAGCTCCTACAATGAGCAGTTCTTC. The full variable domain, its missing parts supplied by reference TRBV18 and TRBJ2-1, is NAGVMQNPRHLVRRRGQEARLRCSPMKGHSHVYWYRQLPEEGLKFMVYLQKENIIDESGMPKERFSAEFPKEGPSILRIQQVVRGDSAAYFCASSPAPGQRTTSSYNEQFFGPGTRLTVL.

The V and J genes are TRBV30 and TRBJ1-2; 11 bases fit TRBD1. The CDR3 totals 15 residues. CDR1 and CDR2 from the germline V gene are GTSNPN and SVGIG (reference sequence). Trimming took 4 bases from V and 0 from J; bases not matched to a gene: 4. CDR3 nucleotides: TGTGCCTGGAATGGACAGGGGGCGTCTAACTATGGCTACACCTTC. This sequence encodes CAWNGQGASNYGYTF.

The chain couples TRBV28 to TRBJ2-7, with a tentative D call TRBD1 (6 bases). This CDR3 has 14 residues. The germline V and J ends were trimmed by 5 bases and 3 bases, with 14 bases remaining between them. Germline lookup yields CDR1 MDHEN and CDR2 SYDVKM. The chain's CDR3 is CASSPGQGFYEQYF. Written as DNA, the CDR3 is TGTGCCAGCAGTCCGGGACAAGGGTTCTACGAGCAGTACTTC. Full variable domain (rest looked up from reference TRBV28 and TRBJ2-7): DVKVTQSSRYLVKRTGEKVFLECVQDMDHENMFWYRQDPGLGLRLIYFSYDVKMKEKGDIPEGYSVSREKKERFSLILESASTNQTSMYLCASSPGQGFYEQYFGPGTRLTVT.

The chain employs TRBV9 and TRBJ2-7; 15 bases line up with TRBD2. The ends lost 4 bases at V and 5 bases at J; junction bases unmatched: 10. CDR1 is SGDLS, CDR2 YYNGEE, per germline. The CDR3 totals 17 residues. This chain's CDR3 is CASSPGTSGRSIDEQYF. CDR3 nucleotides: TGTGCCAGCAGCCCCGGGACTAGCGGGAGGAGTATCGACGAGCAGTACTTC.

This chain uses TRBV30 with TRBJ1-5, with a possible D match to TRBD1 (5 bases). Deletions cut 5 bases from V and 2 bases from J, with 13 bases between. Per the germline V gene, CDR1 is GTSNPN and CDR2 is SVGIG (reference sequence). The CDR3 consists of 14 residues. The CDR3 sequence: CAWAGGGRNQPQHF. The CDR3 nucleotides are TGTGCCTGGGCTGGCGGGGGTCGCAATCAGCCCCAGCATTTT.

The CDR3 region is CAWSVPGGNQPQHF. The CDR3 nucleotides are TGTGCCTGGAGTGTACCCGGGGGCAATCAGCCCCAGCATTTT. The chain uses TRBV30 and TRBJ1-5; D uncertain. Trimming removed 0 bases at V and 2 bases at J, with 8 bases between. This CDR3 has 14 residues. CDR1 is GTSNPN and CDR2 is SVGIG in the germline V gene (reference sequence).

The chain uses TRBV4-1 and TRBJ2-1; 11 nucleotides match TRBD2. This CDR3 contains 16 residues. The V gene's germline CDR1 is MGHRA and CDR2 YSYEKL. The ends lost 4 bases at V and 7 bases at J; junction bases unmatched: 9. The CDR3 sequence is CASSLVTSGSSNEQFF. In DNA form, the CDR3 reads TGCGCCAGCAGCCTCGTTACTAGCGGGAGCAGTAATGAGCAGTTCTTC.

This chain links TRBV5-1 with TRBJ2-6; weak D call: TRBD1 (5 bases). Germline CDR1 reads SGHRS; CDR2 reads YFSETQ. The CDR3 consists of 19 residues. V lost 2 bases and J 0 bases, leaving 18 bases between the germline ends. The CDR3: CASSFGDSRQHSGANVLTF. As DNA, the CDR3 is TGCGCCAGCAGCTTCGGAGATTCTAGACAGCACTCTGGGGCCAACGTCCTGACTTTC.

Only a few counts were recorded for this clone. The chain combines TRBV18 with TRBJ2-7; 8 bases align to TRBD2. Germline trimming cut 0 bases from V and 4 bases from J; bases unmatched to any gene: 2. Germline loops: CDR1 KGHSH, CDR2 LQKENI. The CDR3 sequence is 14 residues long. CDR3 in amino acids: CASSPPSGTYEQYF. The CDR3 DNA reads as TGTGCCAGCTCACCACCTAGCGGGACTTACGAGCAGTACTTC.

The V gene is TRBV11-3, the J gene TRBJ2-7; 8 bases match TRBD1. CDR1 is SGHNT, CDR2 YENEEA, per germline. The J segment lost 3 bases and the V segment lost 5 bases, leaving 3 bases of the junction unmatched. CDR3 length equals 13 residues. The DNA of the CDR3 is TGTGCCAGCAGCCCAGGGGGCTTCTACGAGCAGTACTTC. Its translation: CASSPGGFYEQYF.

This sequence joins TRBV4-1 and TRBJ1-2; D is uncertain. CDR3 size: 13 residues. V was clipped by 0 bases and J by 8 bases, with 10 bases between them. Germline assignment: CDR1 MGHRA and CDR2 YSYEKL. CDR3 bases: TGCGCCAGCAGCCAAGAGACGTGGAGAGGCTACACCTTC. This translates into CASSQETWRGYTF.

V usage is TRBV11-2 and J usage is TRBJ2-1, with D unresolved. V was trimmed by 1 base and J by 9 bases, leaving 25 bases between them. CDR1 is SGHAT and CDR2 is FQNNGV in the germline V gene. CDR3 length equals 18 residues. CDR3 amino acids: CASSLVGALWSGFSEQFF. Here the CDR3 DNA reads TGTGCCAGCAGCTTAGTAGGAGCGCTCTGGTCCGGGTTTAGTGAGCAGTTCTTC.

The gene calls are TRBV18 and TRBJ1-1, with 7 bases identical to TRBD1. The CDR3 has 15 residues. J gave up 4 bases and V 0 bases, and 5 bases lay outside the gene matches. CDR1 KGHSH and CDR2 LQKENI come from the germline V gene. The CDR3 sequence: CASSPPPAGGTEAFF. CDR3 nucleotide sequence: TGTGCCAGCTCACCACCCCCAGCAGGGGGCACTGAAGCTTTCTTT.

The chain has TRBV11-3 and TRBJ2-1; D is undetermined. The CDR3 covers 15 residues. V was shortened by 6 bases and J by 0 bases, with 12 bases between the two germline ends. Per germline, CDR1 SGHNT and CDR2 YENEEA. CDR3 sequence reads: CASSQTKSSYNEQFF. Here the CDR3 DNA reads TGTGCCAGCAGTCAAACTAAAAGCTCCTACAATGAGCAGTTCTTC.

The chain uses TRBV19 and TRBJ2-1; D might be TRBD2 (6 bases). This CDR3 region has 14 residues. Germline V gene data show CDR1 as LNHDA and CDR2 as SQIVND (reference sequence). Trimming took 3 bases from V and 7 from J, leaving 13 bases between them. CDR3 in amino acids: CASSMMGSGNEQFF. CDR3 nucleotide sequence: TGTGCCAGTAGTATGATGGGTAGCGGTAATGAGCAGTTCTTC.

The DNA of the CDR3 is TGTGCCAGCAGCTTCGCAGATACGCAGTATTTT. Amino acid sequence: CASSFADTQYF. The rearrangement uses TRBV7-9 and TRBJ2-3, with D unclear. CDR1 is SEHNR, CDR2 FQNEAQ, per germline (reference sequence). V lost 3 bases to trimming and J lost 4 bases, with 2 bases between them. There are 11 residues in the CDR3.